The 10 T cell receptor beta chains in this list originate from one sample, sequenced in a study of identical twins. From the 5' RACE reads, TCRdb called clonotypes with MiXCR, one entry per CDR3 protein. The sample has about 700,000 distinct CDR3 sequences, 8.5% to 9% seen once. The same data also contributed to another study, on yellow fever vaccine responses in identical twins.

What was sequenced was PBMCs. The receptors originated from a woman between 18 and 29 years old in good health.

This clonotype was observed a few times. The chain employs TRBV4-3 and TRBJ2-7; D gene uncertain. The CDR3 runs 14 residues. V lost 0 bases to trimming and J lost 1 base, with 7 bases between them. Per germline, CDR1 LGHNA and CDR2 YSLEER. The CDR3 bases are TGCGCCAGCAGCCAAGAATGGGTTTCCTACGAGCAGTACTTC. Its translation is CASSQEWVSYEQYF.

The V and J genes are TRBV6-1 and TRBJ2-3, with D perhaps matching TRBD1 or TRBD2 (5 bases each). The CDR3 consists of 17 residues. V was clipped by 1 base and J by 6 bases, with 20 bases between them. Germline V gene data show CDR1 as MNHNS and CDR2 as SASEGT. CDR3: CASSEEFGTVYVDTQYF. DNA for the CDR3: TGTGCCAGCAGTGAAGAATTCGGGACGGTCTATGTTGATACGCAGTATTTT.

As regards this clonotype: The final CDR3 position lacks the conserved phenylalanine or tryptophan, pointing to a likely read error. The chain has TRBV12-3 or TRBV12-4 and TRBJ1-4, with 9 bases identical to TRBD1. The CDR3 totals 13 residues. V was clipped by 5 bases and J by 11 bases; unmatched bases: 6. The CDR3 region is CASSGGQGRKLFL. CDR3 nucleotide sequence: TGTGCCAGCAGTGGTGGACAGGGGCGGAAACTGTTTTTG.

In its sample, this clonotype was seen a few times. This rearrangement joins TRBV27 to TRBJ1-1; 8 bases line up with TRBD1. Germline-derived CDR1 and CDR2 are MNHEY and SMNVEV (reference sequence). The CDR3 length is 13 residues. Trimming at V came to 6 bases and at J to 10 bases, leaving 10 bases not matched to a gene. In DNA form, the CDR3 reads TGTGCCAGCAGACCTTTTAGGACAGGGCCAGCTTTCTTT. This translates into CASRPFRTGPAFF.

This chain links TRBV20-1 with TRBJ2-7, with 8 bases fitting TRBD1. CDR1 DFQATT and CDR2 SNEGSKA come from the germline V gene (reference sequence). This CDR3 comprises 15 residues. J lost 1 base, V lost 0 bases, and 5 bases had no gene match. The CDR3 loop reads CSARDWNRGSYEQYF. In DNA form, the CDR3 reads TGCAGTGCTAGAGATTGGAACAGGGGGTCCTACGAGCAGTACTTC.

The rearrangement uses TRBV27 and TRBJ2-1; the D gene is possibly TRBD1 (7 bases). The V end was cut by 6 bases, the J end by 7 bases, with 13 bases between. The CDR3 runs 13 residues. Germline lookup yields CDR1 MNHEY and CDR2 SMNVEV (reference sequence). Written as DNA, the CDR3 is TGTGCCAGCAGGCGACAGGGAGGAAATGAGCAGTTCTTC. Encoded protein: CASRRQGGNEQFF.

The rearrangement joins TRBV10-2 to TRBJ2-5; D might be TRBD1 or TRBD2, each matching 5 bases. V was shortened by 7 bases and J by 4 bases, with 13 bases between the two germline ends. The CDR3 consists of 13 residues. Germline CDR1 WSHSY, CDR2 SAAADI. The CDR3 DNA is TGCGCCAGCACCCCCGGGACCCCAGAGACCCAGTACTTC. Amino acid sequence: CASTPGTPETQYF.

This clonotype has more than one count but fewer than ten. Here the CDR3 DNA reads TGTGCCAGCAGCTACTTAGAGACCTACAATGAGCAGTTCTTC. Protein: CASSYLETYNEQFF. V gene TRBV7-2 combines with J gene TRBJ2-1, with D hard to call. V was clipped by 4 bases and J by 2 bases, with 9 bases between them. The CDR3 has 14 residues. Germline values: CDR1 SGHTA, CDR2 FQGNSA.

This clonotype occurred a few times. This chain uses TRBV28 with TRBJ2-5; a possible D gene is TRBD1 (7 bases). The CDR3 has 17 residues. Germline assignment: CDR1 MDHEN and CDR2 SYDVKM. V lost 8 bases and J lost 2, with 24 bases in between. The CDR3 loop reads CASRGTAAGTVQETQYF. The CDR3 DNA reads TGTGCCAGCCGCGGGACAGCAGCCGGGACCGTTCAAGAGACCCAGTACTTC.

This clonotype was observed a handful of times. This chain connects TRBV12-3 or TRBV12-4 to TRBJ1-2; D remains ambiguous. This CDR3 spans 12 amino acids. V lost 3 bases, J lost 4 bases, and 6 bases lay in between. Here the CDR3 DNA reads TGTGCCAGCAGTTTTGCGGGCTATGGCTACACCTTC. This translates into CASSFAGYGYTF.